This TCR beta chain was documented in a study of cytomegalovirus exposure and HLA in healthy donors. Looking at the study overall: A prior analysis found about 110 million unique TCR beta sequences from 170 million or so T cells.

V lost 5 bases, J lost 0 bases, and 13 bases lay in between. CDR1 SGHNT and CDR2 YYREEE come from the germline V gene (reference sequence). CDR3 length equals 15 residues. Study-wide points: When the data were analyzed later, several of the most significant clusters appeared to be linked to common viral pathogens.

The PCR employed 60 Vbeta primers together with 13 Jbeta primers. The protocol was immunoSEQ multiplex PCR, while the TCRdb copy is restricted to in-frame clones and leaves out a portion. The table includes roughly 190,000 clones, roughly three quarters detected once. Of note for this clone: As yet, its antigen is unknown. Other nucleotide sequences from this sample produce the same CDR3.

The V gene is TRBV5-4, the J gene TRBJ2-3; TRBD2 is a possible D gene (6 bases). Material for sequencing was PBMCs. This TCR was recovered from a woman aged 45-59 years in good health and CMV-seronegative. In DNA, the CDR3 is TGTGCCAGCAGTTTAGGAGGGCCCAGCACAGATACGCAGTATTTT. It yields the protein CASSLGGPSTDTQYF. Full variable domain (missing parts from reference TRBV5-4 and TRBJ2-3): ETGVTQSPTHLIKTRGQQVTLRCSSQSGHNTVSWYQQALGQGPQFIFQYYREEENGRGNFPPRFSGLQFPNYSSELNVNALELDDSALYLCASSLGGPSTDTQYFGPGTRLTVL.